This T cell receptor beta chain emerged from a study of blood T cell repertoires in COVID-19. Study at large: Nucleic acid was either cDNA or gDNA, and it came from T cells, B-cell-depleted T cells, or PBMCs.

Germline values: CDR1 SGHNT, CDR2 YYREEE (reference sequence). The ends were cut back, 0 bases at V and 5 bases at J, with 18 bases in the middle. The CDR3 loop spans 17 amino acids. The data were produced by immunoSEQ multiplex PCR, yet TCRdb's version contains in-frame clones alone and is incomplete. The sample holds over 55,000 clones, about 82% seen once. This receptor was taken from a woman aged 40 to 49 with acute COVID-19. This sequence joins TRBV5-4 and TRBJ2-4; TRBD2 is a possible D gene (5 bases). The sample comprised PBMCs or T cells enriched from blood (not recorded which). CDR3 DNA: TGTGCCAGCAGCTTGGTTGTGGGATTAGGAGGTGAAAACATTCAGTACTTC. As protein: CASSLVVGLGGENIQYF.